This T cell receptor beta chain comes out of a study of T-cell reconstitution after alpha-beta-depleted transplantation in children. Study-wide results and limits: Several hundred expanded graft clones reportedly gave rise to the alpha-beta T cells present about two months after transplant. When one year had passed after transplant, most T-cell counts and diversity came from newly produced T cells. The high TCRbeta diversity at day 60 in some patients came from surviving recipient T cells and thymic progenitors.

Turning to this clonotype: What it binds is unknown.

The TCRbeta library was prepared with unique molecular identifiers. TCRdb re-called the PCR reads through MiXCR, storing one row per CDR3 protein. The repertoire holds about 500,000 distinct CDR3 sequences, about an eighth seen once, with 14% in the top ten. This CDR3 region has 18 residues. Trimming took 3 bases from V and 2 from J; bases not matched to a gene: 11. This chain joins TRBV12-3 or TRBV12-4 and TRBJ2-1, with 9 nucleotides matching TRBD2. This receptor was taken from a female patient aged 2 to 10 who had a stem cell transplant for aplastic anemia, so the T cells may come from the graft donor. Sequences were derived from PBMCs, mostly from graft donor cells, sampled 180 days after TCRalphabeta/CD19-depleted stem cell transplant. The CDR3 sequence: CASSFPTSGSPTYNEQFF. The CDR3, as DNA: TGTGCCAGCAGTTTCCCGACTAGCGGCTCCCCGACCTACAATGAGCAGTTCTTC.